This entry is about one T cell receptor beta chain. This sample stems from a study of blood T cell repertoires in COVID-19. Study-wide context: PBMCs, B-cell-depleted T cells, or T cells provided the cDNA or gDNA that made up the material.

CDR1 and CDR2 from the germline V gene are SGDLS and YYNGEE. J lost 0 bases, V lost 6 bases, and 9 bases had no gene match. This CDR3 has 15 residues. Data came from immunoSEQ multiplex PCR; TCRdb stores just in-frame clones and leaves some out. The sample shows fewer than 90,000 clones, just under 80% of them seen only once. Seattle's cohort entered during active infection and was followed longitudinally. The TCR originated in a man between 65 and 85 years old with COVID-19, enrolled during active disease. The chain employs TRBV9 and TRBJ2-7; 7 bases map to TRBD2. Specimen: peripheral blood. The CDR3 is CASNFTSASSYEQYF. The CDR3 region has the DNA TGTGCCAGCAACTTTACTAGCGCGAGCTCCTACGAGCAGTACTTC.